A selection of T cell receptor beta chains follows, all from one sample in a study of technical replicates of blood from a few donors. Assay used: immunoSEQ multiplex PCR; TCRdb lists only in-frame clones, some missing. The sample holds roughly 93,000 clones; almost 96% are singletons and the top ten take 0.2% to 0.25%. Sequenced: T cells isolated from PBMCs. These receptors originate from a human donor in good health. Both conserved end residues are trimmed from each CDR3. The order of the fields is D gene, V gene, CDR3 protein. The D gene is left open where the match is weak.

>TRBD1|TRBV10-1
ASGTGGDYNEQF
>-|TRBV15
ATSRVETGGDTGELF
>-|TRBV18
ASSPREERPYEQY
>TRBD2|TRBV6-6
ASSYRLAGAHEQY
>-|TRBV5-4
ASSLVGGGFNEQF
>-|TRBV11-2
ASSLEVRGFKQY
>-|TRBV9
ASSAERRGNEQF
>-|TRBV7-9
ASSLSLVDRANEKLF
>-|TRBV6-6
ASSYGQWQETQY
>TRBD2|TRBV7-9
ASSDSWGDSGSSYNEQF
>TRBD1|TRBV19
ASSRDRAYNSPLH
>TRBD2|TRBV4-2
ASSRGLAEVGETQY
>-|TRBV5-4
ASSPEDIQETQY
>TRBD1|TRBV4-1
ASSQEQPGQGYNSPLH
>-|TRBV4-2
ASSEPAHSNTGELF
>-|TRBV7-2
ASSGLGEGSYEQY
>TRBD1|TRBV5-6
ASSFRGSSGANVLT
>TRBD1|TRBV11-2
ASSTRETGGEGNTGELF
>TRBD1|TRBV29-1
SVGRGPYTEAF
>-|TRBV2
ASSQTGETQY
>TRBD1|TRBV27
ASSFDRENEQF
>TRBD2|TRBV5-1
ASRPPGLSGISEQF
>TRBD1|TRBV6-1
ASRRDRGYNEQF
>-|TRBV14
ASSQDWSGDPGMTQY
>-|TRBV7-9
ASSPIRQINTEAF
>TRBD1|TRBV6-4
ASSDSIEGSGGANYGYT
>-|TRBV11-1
ASSGSEEKLF
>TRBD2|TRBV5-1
ASSLASGSTGELF
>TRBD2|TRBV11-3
ASSLPGLAGLNEQF
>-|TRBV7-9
ATPKGGNFGNTIY
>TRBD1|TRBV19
ASSHRDRGLGTEAF
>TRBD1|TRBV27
ASSLDRAYEQY
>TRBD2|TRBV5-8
ASTLLGTSLDEQY
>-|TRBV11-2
ASSFDGHEQY
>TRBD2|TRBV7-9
ASSLTSGGGTQY
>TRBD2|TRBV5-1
ASSLRGRLAGAPGGDTQY
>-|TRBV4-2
ASSQDGGQLGRWTEAF
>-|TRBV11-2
ASSLEVGAREQY
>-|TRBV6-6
ASTRSRGGVDEQY
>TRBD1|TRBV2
ASSSTMDRHGEQY
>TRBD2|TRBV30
AWSVLAGGEEQY
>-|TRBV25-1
ASSGSGRGQGYNEQF
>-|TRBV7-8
ASSIQGITEAF
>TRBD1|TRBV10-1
ASSLDRGLSGELF
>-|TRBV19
ARGHPGELF
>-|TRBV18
ASSPVRSEGYT
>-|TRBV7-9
ASSLAESYEQY
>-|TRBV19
ASSMSNSPLH
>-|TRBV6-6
ASSYATAGIPEAF
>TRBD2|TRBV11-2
ASSLELGLAGDEQY
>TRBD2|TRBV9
ASGLAGATDTQY
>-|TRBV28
ASSRRTEITDTQY
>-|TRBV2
ASLYQELTDTQY
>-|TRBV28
ASSWRRITDTQY
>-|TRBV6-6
ASSGGVVNEQF
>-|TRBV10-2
ASSEGISKNQPQH
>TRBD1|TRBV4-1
ASSQDGWTQGAFNEQF
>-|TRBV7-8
ASSDGTRLYEQY
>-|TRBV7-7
ASRIRDAPQNEQF